The present T cell receptor beta chain was sequenced within a study of CD8+CD57+ T cells in acquired aplastic anemia. Study-level findings and limits: Found in both controls and patients were 25 to 35 CD8+ CDR3 sequences.

A word on this clonotype: What it binds is not known. This may stem from a read error, because a much larger clone lies one nucleotide away.

TCR beta VDJ and CDR3 profiles were obtained from a genomic DNA template. TCRdb analysed the reads with MiXCR anew, one entry per CDR3 protein. The top ten hold just under 20% of the sample, which has hundreds of thousands of distinct CDR3 sequences, 40% to 60% seen once. CDR3 length equals 13 residues. The ends were cut back, 6 bases at V and 0 bases at J, with 8 bases in the middle. It was patients with CD8+CD57+ cell expansion by flow cytometry who were chosen for sequencing. The chain links TRBV12-3 or TRBV12-4 to TRBJ2-5; D gene ambiguous. This receptor was identified in a human donor with aplastic anemia. Sequenced input: sorted CD4+, CD8+, or CD8+CD57+ T cells (not recorded which) from PBMCs. The CDR3: CASRATNQETQYF. CDR3 DNA: TGTGCCAGCAGGGCCACGAACCAAGAGACCCAGTACTTC.